These 18 T cell receptor beta chains share one sample of origin, sequenced in a study of blood T cell repertoires in COVID-19. The data were produced by immunoSEQ multiplex PCR, yet TCRdb's version contains in-frame clones alone and is incomplete. Of roughly 250,000 clones in the sample, around 87% were seen once. Sample: peripheral blood. The receptors were gathered from a woman aged 45-60 years with acute or convalescent COVID-19.

The chain employs TRBV28 and TRBJ2-2; the D is unclear. V was shortened by 5 bases and J by 10 bases, with 11 bases between the two germline ends. This CDR3 has 12 amino acids. Germline loops: CDR1 MDHEN, CDR2 SYDVKM. The CDR3 DNA follows: TGTGCCAGCAGTGGGCGCCGACAGGAGCTGTTTTTT. It yields the protein CASSGRRQELFF.

This clone has just a few counts. The chain has TRBV18 and TRBJ2-2, with 9 nucleotides matching TRBD2. With V trimmed by 3 bases and J by 2 bases, 4 bases remained unmatched. This CDR3 region has 16 residues. Per the germline V gene, CDR1 is KGHSH and CDR2 is LQKENI. CDR3 sequence reads: CASSPFSGSNTGELFF. The DNA of the CDR3 is TGTGCCAGCTCACCCTTTAGCGGGAGCAACACCGGGGAGCTGTTTTTT. The whole variable domain, remainder taken from reference TRBV18 and TRBJ2-2, is NAGVMQNPRHLVRRRGQEARLRCSPMKGHSHVYWYRQLPEEGLKFMVYLQKENIIDESGMPKERFSAEFPKEGPSILRIQQVVRGDSAAYFCASSPFSGSNTGELFFGEGSRLTVL.

This clone was seen a single time. The V call is TRBV6-2 or TRBV6-3, the J call TRBJ1-1; 11 nucleotides agree with TRBD1. The V segment lost 6 bases and the J segment 0 bases; nucleotides outside the gene matches: 15. This CDR3 has 19 amino acids. In germline, CDR1 is MNHEY, CDR2 SVGEGT. For the CDR3, the DNA is TGTGCCAGCAGCCACCCGGGACAGGGGGTTCTACCCATGAACACTGAAGCTTTCTTT. This sequence encodes CASSHPGQGVLPMNTEAFF.

This chain links TRBV4-3 with TRBJ2-1; 8 nucleotides align to TRBD2. The CDR3 totals 16 residues. The junction had 10 bases not matched to a gene; V was cut back by 4 bases and J by 5 bases. Germline values: CDR1 LGHNA, CDR2 YSLEER. The CDR3, as DNA: TGCGCCAGCAGCCGCGTCGGGACTAGACCCCACAATGAGCAGTTCTTC. It specifies CASSRVGTRPHNEQFF.

The rearrangement links TRBV12-3 or TRBV12-4 to TRBJ2-3; D ambiguous. The ends were cut back, 4 bases at V and 0 bases at J, with 5 bases in the middle. CDR3 length: 13 amino acids. CDR3 residues: CASSSPSTDTQYF. For the CDR3, the DNA is TGTGCCAGCAGTTCCCCAAGCACAGATACGCAGTATTTT.

V and J are TRBV24-1 and TRBJ2-1; D is perhaps TRBD2 (5 bases). The CDR3 runs 15 residues. Germline V gene sequence: CDR1 KGHDR, CDR2 SFDVKD. Trimming cost V 9 bases and J 3 bases, with 17 bases left between them. The CDR3, as DNA: TGTGCCACCGCACCGGGGTGGGGTGACTACAATGAGCAGTTCTTC. This sequence encodes CATAPGWGDYNEQFF.

V and J are TRBV28 and TRBJ1-1; 12 positions agree with TRBD1. The V gene's germline CDR1 is MDHEN and CDR2 SYDVKM. The CDR3 contains 16 residues. The trim removed 5 bases at V and 7 bases at J, leaving 11 bases unmatched. The CDR3: CASSPGPGQGANEAFF. The DNA for the CDR3 is TGTGCCAGCAGTCCAGGTCCGGGACAGGGGGCTAATGAAGCTTTCTTT.

The rearrangement uses TRBV7-2 and TRBJ2-3; 14 bases fit TRBD2. Germline V gene sequence: CDR1 SGHTA, CDR2 FQGNSA. CDR3 size: 17 residues. V gave up 5 bases and J gave up 3 bases; unmatched junction bases: 7. CDR3 DNA sequence: TGTGCCAGCAGCCCCCGACTAGCGGGAGGGCCAACAGATACGCAGTATTTT. It specifies CASSPRLAGGPTDTQYF.

The chain uses TRBV7-2 and TRBJ1-2; D unresolved. The germline V gene encodes CDR1 SGHTA and CDR2 FQGNSA. Trimming pared 5 bases from V and 0 bases from J, leaving 13 bases between. This CDR3 region has 15 residues. CDR3 amino acids: CASSRVEGANYGYTF. For the CDR3, the DNA is TGTGCCAGCAGCCGGGTTGAGGGAGCTAACTATGGCTACACCTTC.

The rearrangement joins TRBV7-9 to TRBJ1-1; weak D call: TRBD1 (6 bases). This CDR3 has 15 residues. With 5 bases removed from V and 3 bases from J, the gap between germline ends came to 16 bases. CDR1 is SEHNR, CDR2 FQNEAQ, per germline (reference sequence). CDR3 loop: CASSPQGGADTEAFF. The DNA of the CDR3 is TGTGCCAGCAGCCCCCAAGGGGGGGCGGACACTGAAGCTTTCTTT.

The CDR3: CASRGGRGAMETQYF. Written as DNA, the CDR3 is TGTGCCAGCAGAGGGGGGAGGGGGGCGATGGAGACCCAGTACTTC. This chain links TRBV7-2 with TRBJ2-5, with D tentatively TRBD2 (7 bases). V lost 6 bases to trimming and J lost 5 bases, with 19 bases between them. CDR3 length: 15 residues. Germline CDR1 SGHTA, CDR2 FQGNSA.

The chain uses TRBV7-2 and TRBJ2-7; weak D call: TRBD1 (5 bases). This CDR3 region has 15 residues. With 5 bases removed from V and 3 bases from J, the gap between germline ends came to 17 bases. Germline V gives CDR1 SGHTA, CDR2 FQGNSA. The CDR3 loop is CASSPTYAGNYEQYF. DNA of the CDR3: TGTGCCAGCAGCCCCACTTACGCAGGGAACTACGAGCAGTACTTC. The full variable domain, its missing parts supplied by reference TRBV7-2 and TRBJ2-7, is GAGVSQSPSNKVTEKGKDVELRCDPISGHTALYWYRQSLGQGLEFLIYFQGNSAPDKSGLPSDRFSAERTGGSVSTLTIQRTQQEDSAVYLCASSPTYAGNYEQYFGPGTRLTVT.

This chain uses TRBV2 with TRBJ2-2; 12 nucleotides align to TRBD2. The junction had 5 bases not matched to a gene; V was cut back by 6 bases and J by 6 bases. Germline V gives CDR1 SNHLY, CDR2 FYNNEI. The CDR3 has 15 residues. In DNA, the CDR3 is TGTGCCAGCAGGAGGACTAGCGGGACGGCCGGGGAGCTGTTTTTT. Its protein is CASRRTSGTAGELFF.

This chain links TRBV7-4 with TRBJ2-5, with TRBD2 matching 12 bases. Germline CDR1 and CDR2: SGHVT and SQSDAQ. The CDR3 is made up of 17 amino acids. J was trimmed by 4 bases and V by 1 base; bases with no gene match: 7. CDR3 sequence reads: CASSLGCRTSGVETQYF. CDR3 DNA: TGTGCCAGCAGCTTAGGGTGTCGGACTAGCGGGGTAGAGACCCAGTACTTC.

This chain uses TRBV3-1 (or the pseudogene TRBV3-2) with TRBJ1-2, with no clear D. V was trimmed by 2 bases and J by 5 bases, leaving 12 bases between them. Germline assignment: CDR1 LGHDT and CDR2 YNNKEL (reference sequence). There are 14 residues in the CDR3. CDR3 in DNA: TGTGCCAGCAGCCAAAGTTCTCCGGGTTATGGCTACACCTTC. This translates into CASSQSSPGYGYTF.

The chain employs TRBV11-1 and TRBJ2-1; 7 bases match TRBD2. CDR1 and CDR2 from the germline V gene are SGHAT and FQDESV (reference sequence). J was trimmed by 2 bases and V by 4 bases; bases with no gene match: 5. The CDR3 length is 15 residues. CDR3 coding DNA: TGTGCCAGCAGCTCGGGCGGGAGAACCTACAATGAGCAGTTCTTC. It translates to CASSSGGRTYNEQFF.

The rearrangement uses TRBV19 and TRBJ1-1, with a tentative D call TRBD1 (6 bases). Germline-derived CDR1 and CDR2 are LNHDA and SQIVND (reference sequence). Trimming took 5 bases from V and 0 from J, leaving 16 bases between them. This CDR3 region has 16 residues. The CDR3: CASSPGGGLLNTEAFF. The DNA of the CDR3 is TGTGCCAGTAGTCCCGGCGGGGGCCTCCTGAACACTGAAGCTTTCTTT.

This clone was found once. This chain's CDR3 is CASSPGQGTEAFF. CDR3 coding DNA: TGCGCCAGCAGCCCGGGACAGGGTACTGAAGCTTTCTTT. The chain uses TRBV5-1 and TRBJ1-1; 9 nucleotides line up with TRBD1. Germline CDR1 SGHRS, CDR2 YFSETQ. This CDR3 comprises 13 residues. Unmatched junction bases numbered 3, after V lost 4 bases and J lost 5 bases. Looking up the rest from reference TRBV5-1 and TRBJ1-1 gives the full variable domain: KAGVTQTPRYLIKTRGQQVTLSCSPISGHRSVSWYQQTPGQGLQFLFEYFSETQRNKGNFPGRFSGRQFSNSRSEMNVSTLELGDSALYLCASSPGQGTEAFFGQGTRLTVV.